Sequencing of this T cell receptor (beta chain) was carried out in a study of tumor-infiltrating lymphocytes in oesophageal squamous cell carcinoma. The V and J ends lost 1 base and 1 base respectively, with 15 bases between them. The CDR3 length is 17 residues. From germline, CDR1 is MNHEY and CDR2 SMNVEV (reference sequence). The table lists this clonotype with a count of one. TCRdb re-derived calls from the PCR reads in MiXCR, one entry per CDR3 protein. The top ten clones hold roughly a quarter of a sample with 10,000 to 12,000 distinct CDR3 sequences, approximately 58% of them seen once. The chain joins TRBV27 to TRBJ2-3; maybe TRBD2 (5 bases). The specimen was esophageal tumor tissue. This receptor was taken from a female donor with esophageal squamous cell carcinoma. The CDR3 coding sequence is TGTGCCAGCAGTTTATACCCCACGGGATTTGGCACAGATACGCAGTATTTT. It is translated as CASSLYPTGFGTDTQYF.